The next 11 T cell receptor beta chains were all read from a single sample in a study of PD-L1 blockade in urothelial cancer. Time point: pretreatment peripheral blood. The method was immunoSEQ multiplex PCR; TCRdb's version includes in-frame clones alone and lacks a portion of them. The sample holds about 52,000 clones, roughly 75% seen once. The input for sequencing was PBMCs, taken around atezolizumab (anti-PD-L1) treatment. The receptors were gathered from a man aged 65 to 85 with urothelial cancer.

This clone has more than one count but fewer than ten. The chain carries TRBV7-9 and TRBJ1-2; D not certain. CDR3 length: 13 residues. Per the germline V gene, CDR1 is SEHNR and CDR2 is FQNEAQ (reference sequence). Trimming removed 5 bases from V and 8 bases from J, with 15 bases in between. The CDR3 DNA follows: TGTGCCAGCAGCCCGCTACGCGAGGGCGGCTACACCTTC. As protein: CASSPLREGGYTF.

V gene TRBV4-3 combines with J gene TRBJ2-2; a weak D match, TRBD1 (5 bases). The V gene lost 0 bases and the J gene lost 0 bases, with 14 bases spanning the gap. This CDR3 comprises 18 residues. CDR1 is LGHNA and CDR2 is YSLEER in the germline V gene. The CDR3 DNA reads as TGCGCCAGCAGCCAAGACCCCCACAGGTCGACGAACACCGGGGAGCTGTTTTTT. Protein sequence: CASSQDPHRSTNTGELFF.

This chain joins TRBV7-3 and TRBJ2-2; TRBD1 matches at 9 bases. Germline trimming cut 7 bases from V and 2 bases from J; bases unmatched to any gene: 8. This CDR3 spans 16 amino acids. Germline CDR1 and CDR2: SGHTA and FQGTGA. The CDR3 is CASTVTGGLNTGELFF. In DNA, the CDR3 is TGTGCCAGCACAGTTACAGGGGGCCTTAACACCGGGGAGCTGTTTTTT.

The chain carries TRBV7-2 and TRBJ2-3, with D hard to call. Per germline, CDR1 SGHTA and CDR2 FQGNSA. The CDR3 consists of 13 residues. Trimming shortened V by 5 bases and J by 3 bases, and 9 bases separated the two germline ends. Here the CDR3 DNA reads TGTGCCAGCAGCGAACAGCTAACAGATACGCAGTATTTT. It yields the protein CASSEQLTDTQYF.

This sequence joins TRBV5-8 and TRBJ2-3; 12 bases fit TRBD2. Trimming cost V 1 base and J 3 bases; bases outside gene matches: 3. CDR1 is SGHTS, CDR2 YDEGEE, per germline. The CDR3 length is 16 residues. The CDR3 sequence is CASSLTSGRPTDTQYF. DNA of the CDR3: TGTGCCAGCAGCTTGACTAGCGGGAGGCCTACAGATACGCAGTATTTT.

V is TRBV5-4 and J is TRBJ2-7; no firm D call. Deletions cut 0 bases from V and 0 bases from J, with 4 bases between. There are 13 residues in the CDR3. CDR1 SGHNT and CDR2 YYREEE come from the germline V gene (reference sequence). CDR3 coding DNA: TGTGCCAGCAGCTTGGACGGCTCCTACGAGCAGTACTTC. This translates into CASSLDGSYEQYF.

Here the CDR3 reads CASSTQGFSGANVLTF. CDR3 in DNA: TGTGCCAGCAGCACTCAGGGGTTCTCTGGGGCCAACGTCCTGACTTTC. The chain links TRBV27 to TRBJ2-6; D is possibly TRBD1 (6 bases). V was pared by 6 bases and J by 0 bases, with 12 bases between. The CDR3 sequence is 16 residues long. Germline CDR1 MNHEY, CDR2 SMNVEV (reference sequence).

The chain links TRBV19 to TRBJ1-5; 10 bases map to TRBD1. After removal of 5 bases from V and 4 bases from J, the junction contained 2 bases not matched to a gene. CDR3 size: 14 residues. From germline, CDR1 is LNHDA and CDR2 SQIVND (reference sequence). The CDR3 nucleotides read TGTGCCAGTAGTCCGGGACAGGGGAATCAGCCCCAGCATTTT. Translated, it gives CASSPGQGNQPQHF. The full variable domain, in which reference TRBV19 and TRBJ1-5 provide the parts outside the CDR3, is DGGITQSPKYLFRKEGQNVTLSCEQNLNHDAMYWYRQDPGQGLRLIYYSQIVNDFQKGDIAEGYSVSREKKESFPLTVTSAQKNPTAFYLCASSPGQGNQPQHFGDGTRLSIL.

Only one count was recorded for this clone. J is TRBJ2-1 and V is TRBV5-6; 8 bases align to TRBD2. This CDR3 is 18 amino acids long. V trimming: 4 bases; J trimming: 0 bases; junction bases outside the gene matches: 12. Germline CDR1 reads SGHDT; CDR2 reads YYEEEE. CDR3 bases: TGTGCCAGCAGCGTAGGCGGGGGGCGACCTCGCTCCTACAATGAGCAGTTCTTC. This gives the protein CASSVGGGRPRSYNEQFF. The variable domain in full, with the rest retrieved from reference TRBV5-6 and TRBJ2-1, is DAGVTQSPTHLIKTRGQQVTLRCSPKSGHDTVSWYQQALGQGPQFIFQYYEEEERQRGNFPDRFSGHQFPNYSSELNVNALLLGDSALYLCASSVGGGRPRSYNEQFFGPGTRLTVL.

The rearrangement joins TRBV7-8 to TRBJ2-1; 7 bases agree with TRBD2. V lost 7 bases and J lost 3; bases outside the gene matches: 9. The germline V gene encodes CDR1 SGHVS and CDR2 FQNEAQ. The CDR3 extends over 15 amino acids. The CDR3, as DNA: TGTGCCAGCACCCGGAGGGAGCGGGGCTACAATGAGCAGTTCTTC. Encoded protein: CASTRRERGYNEQFF.

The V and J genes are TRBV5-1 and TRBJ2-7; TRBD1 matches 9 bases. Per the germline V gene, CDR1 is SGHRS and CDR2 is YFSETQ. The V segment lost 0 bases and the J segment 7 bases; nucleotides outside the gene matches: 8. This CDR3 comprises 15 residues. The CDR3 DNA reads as TGCGCCAGCAGCTTGGGACAGGGGGACGCAGGAGAGCAGTACTTC. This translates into CASSLGQGDAGEQYF.